What follows describes a single TCR beta chain. The data are from a study of blood T cell repertoires in COVID-19. Study-level information: Samples came from the United States, Italy and Spain, spanning acute and convalescent COVID-19. Sources were T cells, B-cell-depleted T cells, or PBMCs; the material itself was cDNA or gDNA.

In the original workflow: Using reference gene primer amplification, nucleated cell counts were estimated. TCRdb's table, derived via immunoSEQ multiplex PCR, lists solely in-frame clones and lacks some. V and J calls and clone size come straight from that table; D and trimming were deduced from the DNA. Here the sample spans about 370,000 clones, 70% to 90% being singletons. This CDR3 contains 14 residues. J lost 4 bases, V lost 3 bases, and 4 bases had no gene match. The germline CDR1 and CDR2 sequences are WSHSY and SAAADI. The receptor comes from a young woman with COVID-19, enrolled during active disease. Sequenced input: peripheral blood. The chain employs TRBV10-2 and TRBJ1-1, with 8 nucleotides matching TRBD1. In nucleotides, the CDR3 is TGCGCCAGCAGTGACAGGGGGCGGGGCACTGAAGCTTTCTTT. This sequence encodes CASSDRGRGTEAFF.